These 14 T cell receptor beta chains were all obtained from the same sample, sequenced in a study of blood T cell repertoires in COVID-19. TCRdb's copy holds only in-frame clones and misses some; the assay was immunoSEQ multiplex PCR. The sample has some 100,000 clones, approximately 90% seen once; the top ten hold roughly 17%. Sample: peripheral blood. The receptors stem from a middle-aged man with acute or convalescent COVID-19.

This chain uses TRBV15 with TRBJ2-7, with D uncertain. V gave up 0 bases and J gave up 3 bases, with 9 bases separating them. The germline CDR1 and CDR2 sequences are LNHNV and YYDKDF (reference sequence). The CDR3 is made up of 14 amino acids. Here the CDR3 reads CATSRDRRSYEQYF. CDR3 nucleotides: TGTGCCACCAGCAGAGATCGCCGGAGCTACGAGCAGTACTTC.

The CDR3, as DNA: TGTGCCAGCAGCTTAGAGGGGGCCCTGAACACTGAAGCTTTCTTT. Translated: CASSLEGALNTEAFF. The chain joins TRBV7-8 to TRBJ1-1, with 7 bases aligning to TRBD1. V was clipped by 1 base and J by 0 bases; unmatched bases: 2. Germline V gene lookup returns CDR1 SGHVS and CDR2 FQNEAQ. This CDR3 contains 15 residues.

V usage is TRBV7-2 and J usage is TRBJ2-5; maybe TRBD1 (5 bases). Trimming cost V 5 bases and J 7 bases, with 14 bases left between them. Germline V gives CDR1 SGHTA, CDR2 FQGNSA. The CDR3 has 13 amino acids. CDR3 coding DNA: TGTGCCAGCAGCCCTGGGCCCACAGGGACCCAGTACTTC. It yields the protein CASSPGPTGTQYF. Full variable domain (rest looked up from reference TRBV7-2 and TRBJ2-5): GAGVSQSPSNKVTEKGKDVELRCDPISGHTALYWYRQSLGQGLEFLIYFQGNSAPDKSGLPSDRFSAERTGGSVSTLTIQRTQQEDSAVYLCASSPGPTGTQYFGPGTRLLVL.

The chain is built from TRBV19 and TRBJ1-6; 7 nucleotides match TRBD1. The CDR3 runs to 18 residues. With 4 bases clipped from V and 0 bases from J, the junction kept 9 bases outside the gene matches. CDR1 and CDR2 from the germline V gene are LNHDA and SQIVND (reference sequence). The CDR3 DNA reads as TGTGCCAGTAGTAACAAACACGGGACAGCCTCCTATAATTCACCCCTCCACTTT. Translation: CASSNKHGTASYNSPLHF.

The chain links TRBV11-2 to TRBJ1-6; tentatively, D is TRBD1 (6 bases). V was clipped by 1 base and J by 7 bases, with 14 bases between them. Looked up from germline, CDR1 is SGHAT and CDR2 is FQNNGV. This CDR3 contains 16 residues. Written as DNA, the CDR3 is TGTGCCAGCAGCTTAGGGAGCAGGGGTGGGAATTCACCCCTCCACTTT. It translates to CASSLGSRGGNSPLHF.

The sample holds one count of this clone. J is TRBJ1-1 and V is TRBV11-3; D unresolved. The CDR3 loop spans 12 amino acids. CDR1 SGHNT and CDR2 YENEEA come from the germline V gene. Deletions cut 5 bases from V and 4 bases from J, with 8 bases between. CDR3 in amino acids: CASSKKSTEAFF. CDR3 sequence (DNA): TGTGCCAGCAGCAAGAAGAGCACTGAAGCTTTCTTT. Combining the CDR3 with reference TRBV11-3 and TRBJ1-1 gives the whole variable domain EAGVVQSPRYKIIEKKQPVAFWCNPISGHNTLYWYLQNLGQGPELLIRYENEEAVDDSQLPKDRFSAERLKGVDSTLKIQPAELGDSAVYLCASSKKSTEAFFGQGTRLTVV.

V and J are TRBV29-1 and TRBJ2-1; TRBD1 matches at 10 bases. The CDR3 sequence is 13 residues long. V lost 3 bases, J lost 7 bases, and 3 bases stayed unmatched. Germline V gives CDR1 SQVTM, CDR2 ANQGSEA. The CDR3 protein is CSVERQGANEQFF. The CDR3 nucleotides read TGCAGCGTTGAGCGACAGGGGGCAAATGAGCAGTTCTTC.

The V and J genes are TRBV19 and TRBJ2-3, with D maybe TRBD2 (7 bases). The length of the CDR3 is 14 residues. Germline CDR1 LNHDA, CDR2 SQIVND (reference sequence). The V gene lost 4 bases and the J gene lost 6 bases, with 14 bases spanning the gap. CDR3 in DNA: TGTGCCAGTAGTAGCGACAGGACTAGGGATACGCAGTATTTT. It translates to CASSSDRTRDTQYF.

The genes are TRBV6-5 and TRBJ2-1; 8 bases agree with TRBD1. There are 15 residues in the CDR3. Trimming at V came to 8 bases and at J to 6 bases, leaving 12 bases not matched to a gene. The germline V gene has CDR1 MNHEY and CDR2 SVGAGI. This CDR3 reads CASAFTNRGSNEQFF. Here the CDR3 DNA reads TGTGCCAGCGCTTTCACCAACAGGGGGTCCAATGAGCAGTTCTTC.

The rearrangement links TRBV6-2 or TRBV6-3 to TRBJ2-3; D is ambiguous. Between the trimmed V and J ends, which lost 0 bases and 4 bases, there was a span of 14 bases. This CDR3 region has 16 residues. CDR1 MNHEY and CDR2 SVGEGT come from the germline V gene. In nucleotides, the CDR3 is TGTGCCAGCAGTTACTCTAGGCCACACGGAGCAGATACGCAGTATTTT. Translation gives CASSYSRPHGADTQYF.

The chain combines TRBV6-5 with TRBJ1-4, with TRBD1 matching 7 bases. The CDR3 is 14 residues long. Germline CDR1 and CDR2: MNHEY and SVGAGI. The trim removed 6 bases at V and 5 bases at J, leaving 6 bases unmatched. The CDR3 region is CASSLDRQNEKLFF. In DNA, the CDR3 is TGTGCCAGCAGCTTGGACAGGCAAAATGAAAAACTGTTTTTT.

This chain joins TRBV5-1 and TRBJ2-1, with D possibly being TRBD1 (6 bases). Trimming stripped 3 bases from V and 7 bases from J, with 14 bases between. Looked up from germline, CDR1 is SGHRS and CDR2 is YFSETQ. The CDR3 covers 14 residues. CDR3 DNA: TGCGCCAGCAGCTCGATAGGACAGCAGAATGAGCAGTTCTTC. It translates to CASSSIGQQNEQFF.

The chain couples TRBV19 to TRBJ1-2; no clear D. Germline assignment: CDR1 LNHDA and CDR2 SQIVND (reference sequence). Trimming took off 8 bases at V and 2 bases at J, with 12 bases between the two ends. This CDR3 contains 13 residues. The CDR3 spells CASLNPTNYGYTF. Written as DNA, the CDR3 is TGTGCCAGTTTAAACCCTACCAACTATGGCTACACCTTC.

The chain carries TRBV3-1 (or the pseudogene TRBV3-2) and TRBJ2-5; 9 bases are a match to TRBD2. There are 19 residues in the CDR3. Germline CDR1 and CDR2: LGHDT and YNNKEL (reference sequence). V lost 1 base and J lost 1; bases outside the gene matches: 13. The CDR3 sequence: CASSQGPVLAGILQETQYF. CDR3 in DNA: TGTGCCAGCAGCCAAGGGCCCGTGCTAGCGGGGATCCTCCAAGAGACCCAGTACTTC.